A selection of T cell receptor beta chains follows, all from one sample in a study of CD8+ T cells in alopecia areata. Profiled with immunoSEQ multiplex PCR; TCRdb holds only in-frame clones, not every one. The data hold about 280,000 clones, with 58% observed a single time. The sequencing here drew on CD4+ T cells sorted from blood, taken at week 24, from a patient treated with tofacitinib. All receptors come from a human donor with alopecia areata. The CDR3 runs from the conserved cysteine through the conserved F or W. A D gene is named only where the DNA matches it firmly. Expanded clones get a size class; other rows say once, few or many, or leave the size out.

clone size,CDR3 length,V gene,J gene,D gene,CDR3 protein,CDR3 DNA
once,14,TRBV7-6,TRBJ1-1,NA,CASSFTPLNTEAFF,TGTGCCAGCAGCTTCACCCCCTTGAACACTGAAGCTTTCTTT
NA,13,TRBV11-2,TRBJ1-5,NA,CASSRRPNQPQHF,TGTGCCAGCAGTCGACGGCCGAATCAGCCCCAGCATTTT
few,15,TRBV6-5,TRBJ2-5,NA,CASSYSGRTQETQYF,TGTGCCAGCAGTTACTCTGGACGGACCCAAGAGACCCAGTACTTC
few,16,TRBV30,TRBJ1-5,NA,CAWSVKGWAGSQPQHF,TGTGCCTGGAGTGTCAAAGGATGGGCGGGGAGTCAGCCCCAGCATTTT
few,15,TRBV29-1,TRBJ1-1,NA,CSGRTPAGMNTEAFF,TGCAGCGGCCGGACGCCCGCGGGGATGAACACTGAAGCTTTCTTT
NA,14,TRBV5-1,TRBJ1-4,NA,CASSSGHTSEKLFF,TGCGCCAGCAGCTCGGGACATACGAGTGAAAAACTGTTTTTT
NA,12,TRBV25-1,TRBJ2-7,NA,CASSDRGYEQYF,TGTGCCAGCAGTGACAGGGGCTACGAGCAGTACTTC
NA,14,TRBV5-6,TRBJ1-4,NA,CASSLDRMDEKLFF,TGTGCCAGCAGCCTTGACAGGATGGATGAAAAACTGTTTTTT
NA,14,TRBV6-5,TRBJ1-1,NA,CATRGGGLTTEAFF,TGTGCCACCCGTGGAGGGGGACTTACGACTGAAGCTTTCTTT
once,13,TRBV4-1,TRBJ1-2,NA,CASRGTGRYGYTF,TGCGCCAGCAGAGGAACAGGGAGGTATGGCTACACCTTC
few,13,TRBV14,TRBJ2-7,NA,CASSRSTSDEQYF,TGTGCCAGCAGCCGCTCTACTTCCGACGAGCAGTACTTC
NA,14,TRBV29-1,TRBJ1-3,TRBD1,CSVVDRSSGNTIYF,TGCAGCGTTGTGGACAGGAGCTCTGGAAACACCATATATTTT
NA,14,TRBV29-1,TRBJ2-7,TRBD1,CSVIPDRGLYEQYF,TGCAGCGTCATCCCGGACAGGGGTTTATACGAGCAGTACTTC
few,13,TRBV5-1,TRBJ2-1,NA,CASSFGLYNEQFF,TGCGCCAGCAGCTTTGGACTTTACAATGAGCAGTTCTTC
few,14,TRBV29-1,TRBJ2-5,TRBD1,CSVTQGAGGETQYF,TGCAGCGTCACCCAGGGGGCCGGAGGAGAGACCCAGTACTTC
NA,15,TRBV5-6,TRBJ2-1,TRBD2,CASSLASGAYNEQFF,TGTGCCAGCAGCTTGGCCAGCGGGGCCTACAATGAGCAGTTCTTC
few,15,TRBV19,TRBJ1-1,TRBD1,CASSLGTEMNTEAFF,TGTGCCAGTAGTCTCGGGACAGAAATGAACACTGAAGCTTTCTTT
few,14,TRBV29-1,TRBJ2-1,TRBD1,CSVVNRGDYNEQFF,TGCAGCGTAGTGAACAGGGGTGACTACAATGAGCAGTTCTTC
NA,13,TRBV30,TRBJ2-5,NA,CAWSVQPRETQYF,TGTGCCTGGAGTGTTCAGCCCCGAGAGACCCAGTACTTC
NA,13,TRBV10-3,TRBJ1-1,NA,CAIKAESNTEAFF,TGTGCCATCAAGGCGGAGTCTAACACTGAAGCTTTCTTT
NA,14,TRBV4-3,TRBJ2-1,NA,CASSQVTYLNEQFF,TGCGCCAGCAGCCAAGTAACTTACCTCAATGAGCAGTTCTTC
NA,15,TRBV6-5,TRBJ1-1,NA,CASSYSGRDNTEAFF,TGTGCCAGCAGTTACTCGGGGAGGGACAACACTGAAGCTTTCTTT
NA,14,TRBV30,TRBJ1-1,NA,CAWSVSGVNTEAFF,TGTGCCTGGAGTGTATCGGGGGTGAACACTGAAGCTTTCTTT
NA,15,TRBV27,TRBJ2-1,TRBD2,CASRLAGGPRDEQFF,TGTGCCAGCAGATTAGCGGGGGGGCCGAGAGATGAGCAGTTCTTC
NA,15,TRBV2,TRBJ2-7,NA,CASRVGTLSSYEQYF,TGTGCCAGCAGAGTAGGTACATTATCGTCCTACGAGCAGTACTTC
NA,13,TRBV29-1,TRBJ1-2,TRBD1,CSVNGQGGYGYTF,TGCAGCGTCAACGGACAGGGGGGCTATGGCTACACCTTC
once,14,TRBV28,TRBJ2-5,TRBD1,CASSFRDRKETQYF,TGTGCCAGCAGTTTCCGGGACAGGAAAGAGACCCAGTACTTC
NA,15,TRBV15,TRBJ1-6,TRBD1,CATSGGQGVNSPLHF,TGTGCCACCAGCGGGGGACAGGGGGTAAATTCACCCCTCCACTTT